This TCR beta chain was sequenced in a study of regulatory T cells in long-lasting Graves disease. General study results and limits: Limited sample numbers may have lowered accuracy. Newly diagnosed Graves' patients exceeded persistent ones in TCR diversity. In persistent patients, shared public clonotypes (more than 2,500) outnumbered those in new patients (about 1,000).

Regarding time point: newly diagnosed GD, antithyroid drugs for less than 3 months. Scientists built the TCR library using RNA that was extracted from PBMCs. TCR beta libraries were built with iRepertoire HTBI primers and Arm-PCR of CDR3 regions. TCRdb called the multiplex PCR reads again in MiXCR, with one record for every CDR3 protein. Of approximately 400,000 distinct CDR3 sequences listed, 14% to 15% are singletons. This clonotype was counted many times. Its specificity is unknown. This CDR3 has 17 residues. The ends lost 2 bases at V and 2 bases at J; junction bases unmatched: 7. Germline CDR1 SGHRS, CDR2 YFSETQ. These same data were also listed under a study on T cells in Graves' hyperthyroidism and ophthalmopathy. According to that study: Graves' hyperthyroidism was deemed stable absent ophthalmopathy progression within 18 months.

This clonotype was sampled from a woman aged 40 to 49 with Graves disease. Sequencing used peripheral blood mononuclear cells (PBMCs), obtained at new diagnosis, from a patient treated with antithyroid drugs. The chain couples TRBV5-1 to TRBJ2-1; 10 bases map to TRBD2. CDR3 sequence (DNA): TGCGCCAGCAGCTTTTCCCCAGGACTAGCGGCCTACAATGAGCAGTTCTTC. This translates into CASSFSPGLAAYNEQFF.